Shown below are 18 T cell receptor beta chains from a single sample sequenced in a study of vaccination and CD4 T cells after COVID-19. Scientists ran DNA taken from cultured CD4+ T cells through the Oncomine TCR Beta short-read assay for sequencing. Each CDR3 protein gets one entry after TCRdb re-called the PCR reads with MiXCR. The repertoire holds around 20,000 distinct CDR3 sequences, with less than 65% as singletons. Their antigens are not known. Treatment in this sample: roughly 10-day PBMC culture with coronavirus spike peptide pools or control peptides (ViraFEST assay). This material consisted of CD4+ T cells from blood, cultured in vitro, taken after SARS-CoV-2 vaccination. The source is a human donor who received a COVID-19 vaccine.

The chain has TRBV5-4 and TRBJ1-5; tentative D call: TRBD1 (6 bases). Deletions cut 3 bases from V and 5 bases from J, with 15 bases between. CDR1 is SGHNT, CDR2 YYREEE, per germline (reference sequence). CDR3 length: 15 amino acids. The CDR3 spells CASSWDPGDDQPQHF. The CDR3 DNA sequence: TGTGCCAGCAGCTGGGACCCAGGGGACGATCAGCCCCAGCATTTT.

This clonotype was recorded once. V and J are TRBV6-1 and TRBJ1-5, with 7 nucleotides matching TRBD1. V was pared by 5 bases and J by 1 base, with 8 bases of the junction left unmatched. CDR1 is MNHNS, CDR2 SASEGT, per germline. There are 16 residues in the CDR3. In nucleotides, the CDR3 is TGTGCCAGCAGTCGGACAGGCCGCCAGAGCAATCAGCCCCAGCATTTT. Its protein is CASSRTGRQSNQPQHF.

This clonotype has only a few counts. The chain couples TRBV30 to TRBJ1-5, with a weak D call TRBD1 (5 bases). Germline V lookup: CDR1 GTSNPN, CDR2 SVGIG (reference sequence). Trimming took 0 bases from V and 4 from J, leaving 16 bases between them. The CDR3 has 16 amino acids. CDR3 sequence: CAWSVGAGAINQPQHF. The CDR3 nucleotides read TGTGCCTGGAGTGTAGGGGCAGGCGCTATTAATCAGCCCCAGCATTTT.

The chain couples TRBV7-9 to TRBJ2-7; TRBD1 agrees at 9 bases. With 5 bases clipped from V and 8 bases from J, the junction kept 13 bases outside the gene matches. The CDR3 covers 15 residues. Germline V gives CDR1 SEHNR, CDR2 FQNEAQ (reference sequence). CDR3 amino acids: CASSRGTGPPGKQYF. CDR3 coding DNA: TGTGCCAGCAGCCGCGGGACAGGGCCCCCCGGGAAGCAGTACTTC.

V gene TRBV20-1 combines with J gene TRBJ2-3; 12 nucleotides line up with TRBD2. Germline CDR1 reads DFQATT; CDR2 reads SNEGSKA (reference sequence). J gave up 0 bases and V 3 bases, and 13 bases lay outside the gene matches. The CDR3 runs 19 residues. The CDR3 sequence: CSASPQPSGGAMSTDTQYF. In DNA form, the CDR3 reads TGCAGTGCTAGTCCGCAACCTAGCGGGGGGGCCATGAGCACAGATACGCAGTATTTT.

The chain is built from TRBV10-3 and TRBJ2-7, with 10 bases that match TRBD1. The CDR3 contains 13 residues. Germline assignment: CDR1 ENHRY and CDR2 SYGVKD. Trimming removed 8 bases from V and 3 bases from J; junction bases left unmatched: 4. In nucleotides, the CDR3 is TGTGCCATCGGAAGGGACAGGGGCTACGAGCAGTACTTC. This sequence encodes CAIGRDRGYEQYF.

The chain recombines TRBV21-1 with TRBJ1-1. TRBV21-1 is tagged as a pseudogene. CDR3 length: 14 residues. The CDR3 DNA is TGTGCCAGCAGCATTGAATCAGTCGACACTGAAGCTTTCTTT. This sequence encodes CASSIESVDTEAFF.

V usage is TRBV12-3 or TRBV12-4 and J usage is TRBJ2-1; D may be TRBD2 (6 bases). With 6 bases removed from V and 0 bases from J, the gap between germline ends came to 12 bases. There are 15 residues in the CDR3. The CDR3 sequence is CASRIRGSSYNEQFF. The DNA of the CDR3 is TGTGCCAGCAGGATTCGGGGGAGCTCCTACAATGAGCAGTTCTTC.

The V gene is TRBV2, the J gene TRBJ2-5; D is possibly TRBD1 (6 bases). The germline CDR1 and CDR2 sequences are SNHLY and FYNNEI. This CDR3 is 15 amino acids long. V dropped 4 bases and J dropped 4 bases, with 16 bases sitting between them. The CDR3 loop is CASSGGQDLRETQYF. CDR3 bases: TGTGCCAGCAGTGGGGGGCAGGACCTGAGAGAGACCCAGTACTTC. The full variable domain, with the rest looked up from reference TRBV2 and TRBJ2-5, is EPEVTQTPSHQVTQMGQEVILRCVPISNHLYFYWYRQILGQKVEFLVSFYNNEISEKSEIFDDQFSVERPDGSNFTLKIRSTKLEDSAMYFCASSGGQDLRETQYFGPGTRLLVL.

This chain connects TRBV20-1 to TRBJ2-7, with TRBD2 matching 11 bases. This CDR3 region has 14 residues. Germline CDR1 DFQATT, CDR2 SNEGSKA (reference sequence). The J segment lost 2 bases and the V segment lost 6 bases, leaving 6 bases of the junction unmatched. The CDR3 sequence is CSAQTSGDTYEQYF. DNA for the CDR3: TGCAGTGCACAGACTAGCGGGGACACCTACGAGCAGTACTTC.

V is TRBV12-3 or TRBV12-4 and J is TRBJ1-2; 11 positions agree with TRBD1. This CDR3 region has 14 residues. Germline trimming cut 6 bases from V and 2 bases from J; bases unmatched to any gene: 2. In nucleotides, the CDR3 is TGTGCCAGCAGGGGACAGGGGGAGAACTATGGCTACACCTTC. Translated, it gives CASRGQGENYGYTF.

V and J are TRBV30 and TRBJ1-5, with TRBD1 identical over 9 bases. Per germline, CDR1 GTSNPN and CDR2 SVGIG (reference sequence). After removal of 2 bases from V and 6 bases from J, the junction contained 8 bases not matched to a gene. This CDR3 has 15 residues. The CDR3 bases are TGTGCCTGGAGTAGTCTGGACAGGGGTACTCAGCCCCAGCATTTT. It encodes CAWSSLDRGTQPQHF.

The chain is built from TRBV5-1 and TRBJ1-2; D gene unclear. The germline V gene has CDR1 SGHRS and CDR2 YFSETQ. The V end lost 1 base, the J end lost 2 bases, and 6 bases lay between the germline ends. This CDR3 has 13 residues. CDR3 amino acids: CASSLRENYGYTF. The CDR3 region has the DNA TGCGCCAGCAGCTTGAGGGAGAACTATGGCTACACCTTC.

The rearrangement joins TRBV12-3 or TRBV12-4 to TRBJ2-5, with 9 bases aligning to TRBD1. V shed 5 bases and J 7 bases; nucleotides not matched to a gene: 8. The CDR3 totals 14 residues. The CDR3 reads CASSLSDRGSTQYF. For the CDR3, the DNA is TGTGCCAGCAGTCTCTCGGACAGGGGTTCGACCCAGTACTTC.

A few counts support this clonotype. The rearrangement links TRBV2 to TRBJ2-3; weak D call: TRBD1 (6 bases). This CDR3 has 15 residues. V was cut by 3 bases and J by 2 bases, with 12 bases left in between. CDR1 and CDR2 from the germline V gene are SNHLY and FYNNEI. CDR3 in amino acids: CASSEARGFTDTQYF. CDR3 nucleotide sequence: TGTGCCAGCAGTGAGGCCAGGGGATTCACAGATACGCAGTATTTT.

The CDR3 nucleotides are TGTGCCATCAGTGAGACGGGTGCCAGTGGCTACACCTTC. Amino acids: CAISETGASGYTF. This sequence joins TRBV10-3 and TRBJ1-2, with D unresolved. Germline loops: CDR1 ENHRY, CDR2 SYGVKD. The V and J ends lost 2 bases and 7 bases respectively, with 11 bases between them. The CDR3 sequence is 13 residues long.

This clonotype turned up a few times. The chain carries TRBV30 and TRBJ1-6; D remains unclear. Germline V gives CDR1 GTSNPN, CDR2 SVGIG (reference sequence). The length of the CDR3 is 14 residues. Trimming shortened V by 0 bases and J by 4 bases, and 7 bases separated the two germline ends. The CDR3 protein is CAWSVRQYNSPLHF. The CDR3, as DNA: TGTGCCTGGAGTGTAAGGCAGTATAATTCACCCCTCCACTTT. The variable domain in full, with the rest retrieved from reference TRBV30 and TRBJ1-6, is SQTIHQWPATLVQPVGSPLSLECTVEGTSNPNLYWYRQAAGRGLQLLFYSVGIGQISSEVPQNLSASRPQDRQFILSSKKLLLSDSGFYLCAWSVRQYNSPLHFGNGTRLTVT.

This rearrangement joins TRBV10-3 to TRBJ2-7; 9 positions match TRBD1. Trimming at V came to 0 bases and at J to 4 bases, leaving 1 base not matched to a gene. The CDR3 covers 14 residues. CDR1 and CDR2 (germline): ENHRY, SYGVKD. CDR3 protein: CAISESGQGYEQYF. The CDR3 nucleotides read TGTGCCATCAGTGAGTCGGGACAGGGTTACGAGCAGTACTTC.